Below, 6 T cell receptor beta chains from the same sample are listed, as sequenced in a study of CD8+ T cells in alopecia areata. Sequencing used cDNA as its template, made by extracting RNA and reverse transcribing it. Assay: immunoSEQ multiplex PCR; the TCRdb copy retains only in-frame clones and omits some. The sample yields almost 250,000 clones, 67% seen once. Sequences were derived from CD4+ T cells sorted from blood, sampled at week 0. These receptors came from a human donor with alopecia areata.

This chain joins TRBV7-9 and TRBJ2-1; no reliable D call. Germline loops: CDR1 SEHNR, CDR2 FQNEAQ (reference sequence). This CDR3 region has 11 residues. With 4 bases removed from V and 6 bases from J, the gap between germline ends came to 4 bases. The CDR3 region is CASSSTNEQFF. The CDR3 DNA reads as TGTGCCAGCAGCTCGACCAATGAGCAGTTCTTC.

The chain employs TRBV5-4 and TRBJ2-6; D call uncertain. Germline V gives CDR1 SGHNT, CDR2 YYREEE (reference sequence). V lost 0 bases, J lost 4 bases, and 5 bases lay in between. The CDR3 has 14 residues. This CDR3 is CASSLADGANVLTF. CDR3 DNA: TGTGCCAGCAGCTTGGCAGACGGGGCCAACGTCCTGACTTTC.

The gene calls are TRBV30 and TRBJ2-5; 9 bases map to TRBD1. Germline lookup yields CDR1 GTSNPN and CDR2 SVGIG (reference sequence). This CDR3 contains 13 residues. The V segment lost 5 bases and the J segment 5 bases; nucleotides outside the gene matches: 6. The CDR3, as DNA: TGTGCCTGGGCGGGACAGGGAGGCGAGACCCAGTACTTC. Amino acid sequence: CAWAGQGGETQYF.

This rearrangement joins TRBV10-3 to TRBJ1-2; D might be TRBD1 (5 bases). CDR1 is ENHRY, CDR2 SYGVKD, per germline. Trimming removed 6 bases from V and 13 bases from J, with 18 bases in between. The CDR3 covers 12 residues. The CDR3 protein is CAISDSLAPGTF. In DNA form, the CDR3 reads TGTGCCATCAGCGACAGTCTGGCGCCCGGCACCTTC.

The chain uses TRBV19 and TRBJ1-5; D might be TRBD1 (6 bases). This CDR3 is 16 amino acids long. CDR1 and CDR2 (germline): LNHDA, SQIVND (reference sequence). V was trimmed by 2 bases and J by 0 bases, leaving 11 bases between them. CDR3 amino acids: CASSIWGHNSNQPQHF. CDR3 nucleotides: TGTGCCAGTAGTATATGGGGGCACAATAGCAATCAGCCCCAGCATTTT. The whole variable domain, filled in from reference TRBV19 and TRBJ1-5, reads DGGITQSPKYLFRKEGQNVTLSCEQNLNHDAMYWYRQDPGQGLRLIYYSQIVNDFQKGDIAEGYSVSREKKESFPLTVTSAQKNPTAFYLCASSIWGHNSNQPQHFGDGTRLSIL.

The V and J genes are TRBV6-5 and TRBJ1-1, with a tentative D call TRBD1 (5 bases). The CDR3 is made up of 15 amino acids. Germline V gene sequence: CDR1 MNHEY, CDR2 SVGAGI. Trimming shortened V by 0 bases and J by 4 bases, and 12 bases separated the two germline ends. The CDR3 sequence: CASSYSPGGGTEAFF. The DNA of the CDR3 is TGTGCCAGCAGTTACTCTCCGGGGGGAGGCACTGAAGCTTTCTTT.